The TCR beta chain under discussion was sequenced for a study of shared clonotypes between healthy human individuals. The CDR3 extends over 16 amino acids. The V segment lost 4 bases and the J segment 3 bases; nucleotides outside the gene matches: 3. The germline gives CDR1 SGDLS, CDR2 YYNGEE. Naive CD8 cells lacked CD45RO and underwent positive selection for CCR7, leaving out terminally differentiated effector memory CD45RA+ cells. All donors were Caucasian adults living in Nashville, Tennessee. TCRdb keeps only in-frame clones here, not all; method: immunoSEQ multiplex PCR. Here the sample spans approximately 840,000 clones, about 97% being singletons.

The sequencing sample was made of naive CD8+ T cells sorted from blood. The chain employs TRBV9 and TRBJ2-1; 14 nucleotides align to TRBD2. The sequence was obtained from a man aged 30 to 45 in good health. The CDR3 reads CASSPGTSGSYNEQFF. Written as DNA, the CDR3 is TGTGCCAGCAGCCCAGGGACTAGCGGGAGCTACAATGAGCAGTTCTTC.